Following are 16 T cell receptor beta chains from one sample sequenced in a study of CD8 T cells in ankylosing spondylitis. Using its own MiXCR run on the 5' RACE reads, TCRdb lists one record per CDR3 protein. The table shows 200,000 to 250,000 distinct CDR3 sequences, with around a quarter occurring only once. Specimen: blood, either unsorted or a sorted T cell fraction (not recorded which). These receptors were obtained from a male donor with ankylosing spondylitis or in good health (not recorded which).

In its sample, this clonotype was seen a few times. This chain links TRBV11-2 with TRBJ2-1, with D uncertain. Germline loops: CDR1 SGHAT, CDR2 FQNNGV. The CDR3 extends over 15 amino acids. The V and J ends lost 1 base and 1 base respectively, with 8 bases between them. The CDR3: CASSLVGTSYNEQFF. The CDR3 coding sequence is TGTGCCAGCAGCTTAGTGGGCACTTCCTACAATGAGCAGTTCTTC. Filled out from reference TRBV11-2 and TRBJ2-1, the complete variable domain reads EAGVAQSPRYKIIEKRQSVAFWCNPISGHATLYWYQQILGQGPKLLIQFQNNGVVDDSQLPKDRFSAERLKGVDSTLKIQPAKLEDSAVYLCASSLVGTSYNEQFFGPGTRLTVL.

About this clonotype itself: This may be a read error, as it is one base from a much larger clone. The chain links TRBV24-1 to TRBJ2-7, with unresolved D. The J call may not be correct, given that the DNA end is closer to TRBJ2-1. Germline V lookup: CDR1 KGHDR, CDR2 SFDVKD. There are 12 residues in the CDR3. The CDR3: CATSDLGNEQFF. Here the CDR3 DNA reads TGTGCCACCAGTGATTTGGGGAATGAGCAGTTCTTC.

In its sample, this clonotype was seen many times. V is TRBV29-1 and J is TRBJ2-1, with a weak D call TRBD1 (5 bases). Germline CDR1 is SQVTM and CDR2 is ANQGSEA. The CDR3 is made up of 11 amino acids. Trimming took off 5 bases at V and 6 bases at J, with 8 bases between the two ends. In DNA, the CDR3 is TGCAGCGTTCAGGGCGGCAATGAGCAGTTCTTC. The encoded protein is CSVQGGNEQFF.

This clonotype came up many times. The J gene is TRBJ2-5, the V gene TRBV7-3; no firm D call. The CDR3 is 16 residues long. Trimming left V 1 base short and J 5 bases short, with 17 bases between. Germline values: CDR1 SGHTA, CDR2 FQGTGA. The DNA of the CDR3 is TGTGCCAGCAGCTTAAGTGGGGTCTCTAATAGGGAGACCCAGTACTTC. Translating it yields CASSLSGVSNRETQYF.

This clonotype was seen repeatedly, ten times or more. J is TRBJ2-6 and V is TRBV29-1; D perhaps matches TRBD1 (5 bases). This CDR3 contains 13 residues. Germline CDR1 reads SQVTM; CDR2 reads ANQGSEA. Trimming stripped 8 bases from V and 3 bases from J, with 11 bases between. This CDR3 reads CSFRGGGANVLTF. CDR3 in DNA: TGCAGCTTTAGGGGTGGTGGGGCCAACGTCCTGACTTTC.

The rearrangement links TRBV12-3 or TRBV12-4 to TRBJ1-2; D not certain. The germline V and J ends were trimmed by 6 bases and 2 bases, with 13 bases remaining between them. The CDR3 sequence is 14 residues long. The CDR3 spells CASSQRTENYGYTF. The CDR3 region has the DNA TGTGCCAGCAGCCAAAGGACGGAAAACTATGGCTACACCTTC.

This clonotype came up many times. This sequence joins TRBV12-3 or TRBV12-4 and TRBJ2-3; 9 bases agree with TRBD1. V lost 6 bases to trimming and J lost 2 bases; unmatched junction nucleotides: 6. There are 15 residues in the CDR3. The DNA of the CDR3 is TGTGCCAGCAGCCCCGGGACAGGGATCACAGATACGCAGTATTTT. Its translation is CASSPGTGITDTQYF.

This clonotype was picked up many times. V and J are TRBV20-1 and TRBJ2-7, with 10 bases that match TRBD1. The junction had 4 bases not matched to a gene; V was cut back by 3 bases and J by 2 bases. The length of the CDR3 is 14 residues. In germline, CDR1 is DFQATT, CDR2 SNEGSKA (reference sequence). CDR3 DNA: TGCAGTGCTAGGGGGGACAGGGGAGCCTACGAGCAGTACTTC. This gives the protein CSARGDRGAYEQYF.

The rearrangement links TRBV20-1 to TRBJ2-7, with D perhaps TRBD2 (7 bases). The CDR3 is 13 residues long. From germline, CDR1 is DFQATT and CDR2 SNEGSKA (reference sequence). The V end lost 6 bases, the J end lost 3 bases, and 15 bases lay between the germline ends. CDR3 nucleotides: TGCAGTGCCCGAACGGGGGGCATCTACGAGCAGTACTTC. Its translation: CSARTGGIYEQYF.

This clonotype has at least ten counts. The rearrangement links TRBV5-5 to TRBJ2-2; D not resolved. CDR1 is SGHKS and CDR2 is YYEKEE in the germline V gene (reference sequence). The CDR3 covers 15 residues. Deletions cut 2 bases from V and 1 base from J, with 9 bases between. The CDR3 coding sequence is TGTGCCAGCAGCTTTGGGAAGGAGAACACCGGGGAGCTGTTTTTT. Its translation is CASSFGKENTGELFF.

In its sample, this clonotype was seen many times. The chain combines TRBV5-1 with TRBJ2-3; tentative D call: TRBD2 (5 bases). The V end was cut by 0 bases, the J end by 3 bases, with 14 bases between. The V gene's germline CDR1 is SGHRS and CDR2 YFSETQ. CDR3 size: 16 residues. CDR3 in DNA: TGCGCCAGCAGCTTGGGAGGCTCCCGGAGGACAGATACGCAGTATTTT. It is translated as CASSLGGSRRTDTQYF. Combining the CDR3 with reference TRBV5-1 and TRBJ2-3 gives the whole variable domain KAGVTQTPRYLIKTRGQQVTLSCSPISGHRSVSWYQQTPGQGLQFLFEYFSETQRNKGNFPGRFSGRQFSNSRSEMNVSTLELGDSALYLCASSLGGSRRTDTQYFGPGTRLTVL.

This clonotype has at least ten counts. The V gene is TRBV5-6, the J gene TRBJ1-1, with D perhaps matching TRBD1 (5 bases). CDR1 is SGHDT, CDR2 YYEEEE, per germline. The CDR3 totals 13 residues. V lost 4 bases, J lost 13 bases, and 20 bases lay in between. The CDR3 nucleotides are TGTGCCAGCAGCACTCAGGGAGCCGCGACGGTTTTCTTT. Translating gives CASSTQGAATVFF. Combining the CDR3 with reference TRBV5-6 and TRBJ1-1 gives the whole variable domain DAGVTQSPTHLIKTRGQQVTLRCSPKSGHDTVSWYQQALGQGPQFIFQYYEEEERQRGNFPDRFSGHQFPNYSSELNVNALLLGDSALYLCASSTQGAATVFFGQGTRLTVV.

V and J are TRBV29-1 and TRBJ2-2; 7 bases line up with TRBD1. V shed 7 bases and J 1 base; nucleotides not matched to a gene: 6. This CDR3 has 14 residues. In germline, CDR1 is SQVTM, CDR2 ANQGSEA. In DNA form, the CDR3 reads TGCAGCGGGGGACAGTCTCTGAACACCGGGGAGCTGTTTTTT. It codes for CSGGQSLNTGELFF.

This clonotype was seen only once. The rearrangement links TRBV5-6 to TRBJ2-1, with 12 bases that match TRBD2. Germline CDR1 reads SGHDT; CDR2 reads YYEEEE. The CDR3 loop spans 17 amino acids. V dropped 9 bases and J dropped 3; count of bases not matched to a gene: 13. CDR3 DNA sequence: TGTGCCATGAGCCCCGGGCTAGCGGGAGGGGACTACAATGAGCAGTTCTTC. Its translation is CAMSPGLAGGDYNEQFF.

This clonotype occurred many times. This CDR3 is CASSFGRGANTGELFF. The CDR3 DNA sequence: TGTGCCAGCAGCTTCGGGCGGGGGGCAAACACCGGGGAGCTGTTTTTT. This chain links TRBV11-2 with TRBJ2-2; TRBD2 agrees at 8 bases. In germline, CDR1 is SGHAT, CDR2 FQNNGV. The J segment lost 2 bases and the V segment lost 3 bases, leaving 5 bases of the junction unmatched. This CDR3 comprises 16 residues.

This clonotype was seen many times. The chain uses TRBV7-2 and TRBJ1-2; D uncertain. V was cut by 6 bases and J by 2 bases, with 16 bases left in between. Germline V gene lookup returns CDR1 SGHTA and CDR2 FQGNSA. This CDR3 comprises 15 residues. For the CDR3, the DNA is TGTGCCAGCAGACAACAAACGGAGCTCAACTATGGCTACACCTTC. Translating gives CASRQQTELNYGYTF. Complete variable domain (other parts from reference TRBV7-2 and TRBJ1-2): GAGVSQSPSNKVTEKGKDVELRCDPISGHTALYWYRQSLGQGLEFLIYFQGNSAPDKSGLPSDRFSAERTGGSVSTLTIQRTQQEDSAVYLCASRQQTELNYGYTFGSGTRLTVV.